This T cell receptor (beta chain) emerged from a study of blood T cell repertoires in COVID-19 (dated by TCRdb to between 2020 and 2021). Concerning the study at large: The collaborator samples originated in the United States, Italy and Spain and spanned the acute and convalescent phases of COVID-19. The repertoires were made available in a free public database intended to serve as a resource for research on the immune response to SARS-CoV-2. The sample metadata nearly always contained a de-identified subject ID, COVID-19 status, age in years and sex. Where available, HLA class I and class II types were obtained from metadata supplied by the sample provider rather than from assay-based typing. The material from the prospective study consisted of cDNA or gDNA derived from T cells, B-cell-depleted T cells, or PBMCs. Samples were obtained from the ongoing ImmuneRACE study (first 160 participants) and from over 1,000 subjects provided by 6 global collaborators. Subjects who had been exposed to COVID-19, were actively infected with it, or had recovered from it provided the deeply sampled blood TCRbeta repertoires that made up the dataset. On the study overall, not on this receptor specifically: Clinical and demographic metadata were provided uncurated, with the amount varying by source and participant.

In regard to this clone: This receptor's antigen is unknown. Base quality data are lacking; no much larger clone is found one base away.

The CDR3 starts with the cysteine, ends with the phenylalanine, and has 14 residues. Solely the CDR3 DNA is kept, with 42 bases framed from the first base. V and J are trimmed by 5 bases and 6 bases, and the gene matches miss 5 bases of the junction. CDR1 and CDR2 are drawn from the germline V gene: SGHTA, FQGNSA. TCRbeta CDR3 regions were amplified from genomic DNA using the immunoSEQ Assay, a bias-controlled multiplex PCR. The original methods were these. Within the assay, amplification of reference gene primers was used to estimate how many nucleated cells each sample contained. To quantify the absolute abundance of each unique TCRbeta CDR3 rearrangement, sequence reads were collapsed and filtered. For each sample, productive Simpson clonality was calculated by taking the square root of Simpson's diversity index across productive rearrangements. TCRdb re-hosts the immuneACCESS table, in-frame sequences only. Its copies lack some clones; in the studies checked, an unresolved V gene accounts for under half of them, and the cause for the rest is not known. The D gene and trimming were derived from the DNA, and the V and J assignments and clone size from that table. The sample includes about 47,000 clones, with 82% observed a single time. The top ten clonotypes cover 14% of the sample.

The collaborating institutions used their own protocols to collect whole blood in K2EDTA tubes. For TCRbeta analysis, collaborator samples were shipped as frozen whole blood, as isolated PBMCs, or as DNA extracted from either sample type. The material sequenced was peripheral blood. This TCR came from a human donor with acute or convalescent COVID-19. The donor label of this sample is uncertain. Here the chain combines TRBV7-2 and TRBJ2-1; 9 central bases correspond to TRBD2. CDR3 reads: CASSPGTSLNEQFF. The DNA sequence is given as TGTGCCAGCAGCCCCGGGACTAGCCTCAATGAGCAGTTCTTC.